A single sample is the source of the 13 T cell receptor beta chains below, sequenced in a study of T cells expressing NK-cell markers. TCRdb re-called the 5' RACE reads and shows each CDR3 protein once, DNA omitted. In all, the sample yields 250,000 to 300,000 distinct CDR3 sequences. Sample: blood T cells: a sorted CD56 or NKG2C T cell subset, CD4+ or CD8+ T cells, or bulk PBMC T cells (not recorded which). The receptors shown here come from a man between 18 and 29 years old in good health.

The chain combines TRBV18 with TRBJ2-7; TCRdb names TRBD1, which stays unverified in the absence of DNA. CDR1 is KGHSH, CDR2 LQKENI, per germline. The CDR3 length is 13 residues. The CDR3 sequence: CASSSQGGYEQYF. Based on the CDR3 plus reference TRBV18 and TRBJ2-7, the full variable domain is NAGVMQNPRHLVRRRGQEARLRCSPMKGHSHVYWYRQLPEEGLKFMVYLQKENIIDESGMPKERFSAEFPKEGPSILRIQQVVRGDSAAYFCASSSQGGYEQYFGPGTRLTVT.

The chain's CDR3 is CASSLRQGNVNEQFF. The chain has TRBV12-3 or TRBV12-4 and TRBJ2-1; the D call of TRBD1 rests on TCRdb alone, since no DNA is present to check it. The CDR3 contains 15 residues.

This chain connects TRBV11-2 to TRBJ2-3. In germline, CDR1 is SGHAT, CDR2 FQNNGV. The CDR3 has 12 amino acids. CDR3 amino acids: CASSFSVNTQYF.

The V gene is TRBV5-4, the J gene TRBJ2-1; TCRdb outputs TRBD2, but without DNA this stays unchecked. The CDR3 extends over 15 amino acids. Germline loops: CDR1 SGHNT, CDR2 YYREEE (reference sequence). The CDR3 loop is CASSLTSGSNGEQFF. Based on the CDR3 plus reference TRBV5-4 and TRBJ2-1, the full variable domain is ETGVTQSPTHLIKTRGQQVTLRCSSQSGHNTVSWYQQALGQGPQFIFQYYREEENGRGNFPPRFSGLQFPNYSSELNVNALELDDSALYLCASSLTSGSNGEQFFGPGTRLTVL.

The rearrangement joins TRBV12-3 or TRBV12-4 to TRBJ2-2; TCRdb's D call of TRBD2 is untestable without DNA. CDR3 length: 14 amino acids. CDR3 region: CAWRTSGSTGELFF.

The V and J genes are TRBV12-3 or TRBV12-4 and TRBJ1-2. The CDR3 is 13 amino acids. CDR3 region: CASSLGLGNGYTF.

V usage is TRBV20-1 and J usage is TRBJ2-3; with no DNA, the TCRdb D assignment of TRBD2 cannot be verified. The CDR3 has 17 amino acids. CDR1 is DFQATT and CDR2 is SNEGSKA in the germline V gene (reference sequence). The CDR3 sequence: CSARRLAEALSTDTQYF.

The chain couples TRBV5-5 to TRBJ1-5; the TRBD1 assignment by TCRdb is unverifiable without DNA. This CDR3 has 16 amino acids. Germline-derived CDR1 and CDR2 are SGHKS and YYEKEE (reference sequence). The CDR3 spells CASSLNRSPPNQPQHF.

The V gene is TRBV7-6, the J gene TRBJ1-2; the D call of TRBD1 rests on TCRdb alone, since no DNA is present to check it. The CDR3 sequence is 16 residues long. CDR1 is SGHVS and CDR2 is FNYEAQ in the germline V gene. The CDR3 is CASSLEAGVANYGYTF.

This sequence joins TRBV20-1 and TRBJ2-5; TCRdb names TRBD2, which stays unverified in the absence of DNA. The CDR3 totals 13 residues. Looked up from germline, CDR1 is DFQATT and CDR2 is SNEGSKA (reference sequence). This chain's CDR3 is CSAVAGRAETQYF.

V and J are TRBV24-1 and TRBJ2-6; TCRdb outputs TRBD2, but without DNA this stays unchecked. The length of the CDR3 is 13 residues. Germline values: CDR1 KGHDR, CDR2 SFDVKD. This chain's CDR3 is CATGSVGANVLTF.

The chain uses TRBV6-2 or TRBV6-3 and TRBJ2-1; the TCRdb call, TRBD2, lacks DNA for checking. Germline CDR1 and CDR2: MNHEY and SVGEGT. CDR3 length: 18 amino acids. This CDR3 is CASSYSRTGVLRENEQFF.

This sequence joins TRBV20-1 and TRBJ2-5; TCRdb reports TRBD1, a call that lacks DNA to check it against. CDR1 and CDR2 from the germline V gene are DFQATT and SNEGSKA (reference sequence). The CDR3 totals 12 residues. The CDR3 reads CSAPAEGETQYF.